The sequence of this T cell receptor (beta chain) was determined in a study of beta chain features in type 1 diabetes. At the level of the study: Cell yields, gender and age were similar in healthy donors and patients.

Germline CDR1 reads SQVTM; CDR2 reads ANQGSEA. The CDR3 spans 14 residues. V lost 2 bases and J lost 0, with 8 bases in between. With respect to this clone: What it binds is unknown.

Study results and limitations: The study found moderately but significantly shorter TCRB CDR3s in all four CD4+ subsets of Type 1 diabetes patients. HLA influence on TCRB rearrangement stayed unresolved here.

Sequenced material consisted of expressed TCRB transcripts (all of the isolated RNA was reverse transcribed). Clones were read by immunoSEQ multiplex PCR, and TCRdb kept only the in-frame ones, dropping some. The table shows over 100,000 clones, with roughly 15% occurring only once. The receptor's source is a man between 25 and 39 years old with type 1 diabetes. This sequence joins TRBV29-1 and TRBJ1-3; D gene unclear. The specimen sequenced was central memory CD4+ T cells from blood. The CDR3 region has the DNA TGCAGCGTTGAAACGCCCGCCTCTGGAAACACCATATATTTT. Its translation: CSVETPASGNTIYF.